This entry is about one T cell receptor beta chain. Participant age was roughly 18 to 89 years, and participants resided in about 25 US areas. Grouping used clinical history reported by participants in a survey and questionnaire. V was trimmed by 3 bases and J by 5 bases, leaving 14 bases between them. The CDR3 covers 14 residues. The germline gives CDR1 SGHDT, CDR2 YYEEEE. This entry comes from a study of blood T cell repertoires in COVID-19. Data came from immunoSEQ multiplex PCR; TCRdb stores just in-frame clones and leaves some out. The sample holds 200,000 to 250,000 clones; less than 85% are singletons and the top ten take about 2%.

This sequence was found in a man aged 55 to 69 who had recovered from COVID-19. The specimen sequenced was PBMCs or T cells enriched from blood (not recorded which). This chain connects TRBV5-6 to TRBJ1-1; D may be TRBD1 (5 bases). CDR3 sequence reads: CASSYLGRGTEAFF. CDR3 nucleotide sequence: TGTGCCAGCAGCTACTTGGGTCGGGGGACTGAAGCTTTCTTT.